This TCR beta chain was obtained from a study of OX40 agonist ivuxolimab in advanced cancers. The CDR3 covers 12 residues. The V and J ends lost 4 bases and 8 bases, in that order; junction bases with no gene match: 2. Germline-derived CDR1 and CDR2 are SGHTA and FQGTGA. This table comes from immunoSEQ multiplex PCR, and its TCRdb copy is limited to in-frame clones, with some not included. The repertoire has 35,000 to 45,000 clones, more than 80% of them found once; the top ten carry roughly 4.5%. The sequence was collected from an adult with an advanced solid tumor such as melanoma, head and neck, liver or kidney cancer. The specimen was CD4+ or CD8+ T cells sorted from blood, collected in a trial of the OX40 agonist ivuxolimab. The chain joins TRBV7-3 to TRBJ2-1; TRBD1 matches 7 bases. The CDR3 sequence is CASSSQGYEQFF. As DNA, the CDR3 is TGTGCCAGCAGCTCACAGGGGTATGAGCAGTTCTTC.